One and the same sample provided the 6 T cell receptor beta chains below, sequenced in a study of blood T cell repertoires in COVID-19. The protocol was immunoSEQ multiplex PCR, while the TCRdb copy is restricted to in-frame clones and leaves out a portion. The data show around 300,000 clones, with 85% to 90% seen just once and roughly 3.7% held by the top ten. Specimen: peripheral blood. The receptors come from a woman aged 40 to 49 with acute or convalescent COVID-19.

The CDR3 sequence: CATAGTGGNTIYF. The CDR3 DNA sequence: TGCGCCACCGCCGGGACAGGAGGAAACACCATATATTTT. The V call is TRBV10-2, the J call TRBJ1-3, with TRBD1 matching over 8 bases. Germline-derived CDR1 and CDR2 are WSHSY and SAAADI. The ends lost 10 bases at V and 4 bases at J; junction bases unmatched: 6. There are 13 residues in the CDR3.

This CDR3 is CASTGTATHYTF. The CDR3 bases are TGTGCCAGTACCGGGACAGCAACCCACTACACCTTC. This sequence joins TRBV12-3 or TRBV12-4 and TRBJ1-2; TRBD1 agrees at 7 bases. There are 12 residues in the CDR3. V gave up 9 bases and J gave up 10 bases; unmatched junction bases: 11.

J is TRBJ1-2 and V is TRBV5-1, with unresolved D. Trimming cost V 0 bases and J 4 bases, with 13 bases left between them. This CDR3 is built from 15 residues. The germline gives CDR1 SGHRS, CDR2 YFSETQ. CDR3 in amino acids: CASSLGPEWSYGYTF. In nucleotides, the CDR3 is TGCGCCAGCAGCTTGGGGCCGGAATGGAGCTATGGCTACACCTTC.

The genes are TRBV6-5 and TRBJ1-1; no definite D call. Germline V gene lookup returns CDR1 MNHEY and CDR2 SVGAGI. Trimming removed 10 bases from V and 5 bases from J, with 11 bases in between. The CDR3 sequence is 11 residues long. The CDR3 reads CATTRGTEAFF. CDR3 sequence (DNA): TGTGCCACCACACGAGGGACTGAAGCTTTCTTT.

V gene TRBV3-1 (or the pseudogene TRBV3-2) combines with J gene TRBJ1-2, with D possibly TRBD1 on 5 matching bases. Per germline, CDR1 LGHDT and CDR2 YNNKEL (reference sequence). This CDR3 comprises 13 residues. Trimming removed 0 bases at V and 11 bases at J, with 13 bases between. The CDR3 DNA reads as TGTGCCAGCAGCCAAGAAGGTCTGGGGGGGTACACCTTC. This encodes CASSQEGLGGYTF.

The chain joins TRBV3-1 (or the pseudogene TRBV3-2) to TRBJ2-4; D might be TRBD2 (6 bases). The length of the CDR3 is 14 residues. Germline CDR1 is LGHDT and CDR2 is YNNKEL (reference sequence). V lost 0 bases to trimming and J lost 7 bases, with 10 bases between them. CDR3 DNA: TGTGCCAGCAGCCAAGATGGGGGGAGGAACATTCAGTACTTC. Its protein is CASSQDGGRNIQYF.